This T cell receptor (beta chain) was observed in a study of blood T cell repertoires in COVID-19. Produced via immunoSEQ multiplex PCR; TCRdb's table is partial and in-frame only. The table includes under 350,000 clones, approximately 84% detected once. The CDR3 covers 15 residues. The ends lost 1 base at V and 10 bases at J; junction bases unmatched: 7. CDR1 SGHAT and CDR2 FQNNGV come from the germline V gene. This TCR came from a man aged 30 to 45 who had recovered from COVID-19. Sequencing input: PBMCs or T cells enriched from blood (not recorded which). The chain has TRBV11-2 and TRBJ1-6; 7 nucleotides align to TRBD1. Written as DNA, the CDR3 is TGTGCCAGCAGCTTAGCATCAGGGGGTCGGTCACCCCTCCACTTT. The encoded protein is CASSLASGGRSPLHF.